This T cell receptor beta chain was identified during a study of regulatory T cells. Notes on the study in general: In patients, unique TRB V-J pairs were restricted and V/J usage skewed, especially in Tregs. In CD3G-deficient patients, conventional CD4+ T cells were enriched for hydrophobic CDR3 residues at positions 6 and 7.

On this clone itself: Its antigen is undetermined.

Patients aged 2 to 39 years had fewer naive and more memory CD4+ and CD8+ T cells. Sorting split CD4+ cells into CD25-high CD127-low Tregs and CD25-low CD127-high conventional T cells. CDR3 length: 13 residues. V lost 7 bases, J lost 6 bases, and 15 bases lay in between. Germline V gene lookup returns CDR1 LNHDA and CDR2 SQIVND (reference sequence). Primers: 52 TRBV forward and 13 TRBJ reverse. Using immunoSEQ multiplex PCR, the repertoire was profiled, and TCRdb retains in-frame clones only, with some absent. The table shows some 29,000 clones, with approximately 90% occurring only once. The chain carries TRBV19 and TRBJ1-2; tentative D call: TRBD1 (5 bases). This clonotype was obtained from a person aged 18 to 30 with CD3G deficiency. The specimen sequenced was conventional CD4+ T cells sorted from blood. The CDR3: CASMAPGVHGYTF. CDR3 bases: TGTGCCAGTATGGCGCCGGGGGTTCATGGCTACACCTTC.